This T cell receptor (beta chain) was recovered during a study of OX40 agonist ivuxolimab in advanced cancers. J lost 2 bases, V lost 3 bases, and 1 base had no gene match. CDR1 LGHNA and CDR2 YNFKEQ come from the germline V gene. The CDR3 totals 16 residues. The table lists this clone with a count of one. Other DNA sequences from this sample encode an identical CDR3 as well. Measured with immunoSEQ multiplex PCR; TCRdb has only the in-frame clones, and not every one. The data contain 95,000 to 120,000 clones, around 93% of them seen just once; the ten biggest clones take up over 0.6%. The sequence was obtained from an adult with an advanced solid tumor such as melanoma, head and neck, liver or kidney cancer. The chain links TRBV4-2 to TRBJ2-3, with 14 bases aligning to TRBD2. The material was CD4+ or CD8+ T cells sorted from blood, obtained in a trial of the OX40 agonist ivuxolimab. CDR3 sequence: CASSQTSGGVTDTQYF. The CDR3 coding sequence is TGTGCCAGCAGCCAGACTAGCGGGGGGGTCACAGATACGCAGTATTTT.